These 28 T cell receptor beta chains were sequenced from one sample in a study of OX40 agonist ivuxolimab in advanced cancers. The table came from immunoSEQ multiplex PCR; TCRdb's copy has only in-frame clones and leaves some out. Of around 63,000 clones in the sample, more than 80% were seen once. The specimen was CD4+ or CD8+ T cells sorted from blood, collected in a trial of the OX40 agonist ivuxolimab. These receptors originate from an adult with an advanced solid tumor such as melanoma, head and neck, liver or kidney cancer.

The chain employs TRBV10-2 and TRBJ2-1, with 10 nucleotides matching TRBD2. CDR1 is WSHSY and CDR2 is SAAADI in the germline V gene. This CDR3 is built from 15 residues. V was pared by 6 bases and J by 6 bases, with 8 bases of the junction left unmatched. The CDR3 DNA reads TGCGCCAGCAGGAGGACTAGCGGCCGAGGCAATGAGCAGTTCTTC. Protein: CASRRTSGRGNEQFF.

The chain couples TRBV2 to TRBJ2-1, with TRBD2 matching over 9 bases. J lost 3 bases, V lost 7 bases, and 7 bases had no gene match. The CDR3 length is 15 residues. CDR1 is SNHLY, CDR2 FYNNEI, per germline. The CDR3 spells CASNIAGADYNEQFF. The CDR3 bases are TGTGCCAGCAATATAGCGGGAGCAGACTACAATGAGCAGTTCTTC.

This clone was found a few times. V gene TRBV29-1 combines with J gene TRBJ1-1; perhaps TRBD1 as D (5 bases). CDR1 is SQVTM and CDR2 is ANQGSEA in the germline V gene. Trimming removed 4 bases at V and 4 bases at J, with 16 bases between. The CDR3 is made up of 14 amino acids. CDR3 residues: CSVGPQGTGTEAFF. The DNA of the CDR3 is TGCAGCGTTGGACCCCAGGGTACTGGCACTGAAGCTTTCTTT.

The rearrangement joins TRBV19 to TRBJ2-3; TRBD2 matches at 10 bases. The junction had 16 bases not matched to a gene; V was cut back by 7 bases and J by 0 bases. The CDR3 has 19 amino acids. Germline values: CDR1 LNHDA, CDR2 SQIVND (reference sequence). The CDR3 protein is CASTPAGLAGVGSTDTQYF. The CDR3 bases are TGTGCCAGTACCCCAGCGGGGCTAGCGGGAGTAGGTAGCACAGATACGCAGTATTTT.

This clone was seen just once. The chain recombines TRBV30 with TRBJ2-2; 7 bases are shared with TRBD1. Looked up from germline, CDR1 is GTSNPN and CDR2 is SVGIG (reference sequence). The J segment lost 0 bases and the V segment lost 1 base, leaving 2 bases of the junction unmatched. CDR3 length: 15 amino acids. The chain's CDR3 is CAWSDGQANTGELFF. In DNA, the CDR3 is TGTGCCTGGAGTGACGGACAGGCGAACACCGGGGAGCTGTTTTTT.

Comments on this clone: One end of the junction is discordant with germline, which a read error may explain. The rearrangement uses TRBV4-1 and TRBJ2-7; TRBD1 or TRBD2 may be the D gene (5 bases each). Germline V gene data show CDR1 as MGHRA and CDR2 as YSYEKL. CDR3 size: 15 residues. CDR3 sequence: CASSVGLRGPYEQYF. The CDR3 DNA reads TGCGCCAGCAGCGTTGGACTGAGGGGACCCTATGAGCAGTACTTC.

CDR3 residues: CASSCWTPGDPNPGYTF. The CDR3 DNA follows: TGTGCCAGCAGCTGCTGGACCCCAGGGGACCCGAACCCTGGCTACACCTTC. The V call is TRBV11-3, the J call TRBJ1-2; a weak D match, TRBD1 (6 bases). CDR3 length equals 17 residues. V lost 4 bases, J lost 7 bases, and 25 bases lay in between. Germline V lookup: CDR1 SGHNT, CDR2 YENEEA.

V gene TRBV5-4 combines with J gene TRBJ1-2; TRBD1 is a possible D gene (5 bases). CDR1 and CDR2 (germline): SGHNT, YYREEE (reference sequence). The CDR3 has 17 residues. Deletions cut 4 bases from V and 0 bases from J, with 19 bases between. In nucleotides, the CDR3 is TGTGCCAGCAGCAGAACAGGATACCAAACCCCTAACTATGGCTACACCTTC. It yields the protein CASSRTGYQTPNYGYTF.

This chain links TRBV7-9 with TRBJ1-5, with a tentative D call TRBD1 (6 bases). CDR3 size: 15 residues. Germline V gives CDR1 SEHNR, CDR2 FQNEAQ (reference sequence). The V gene lost 4 bases and the J gene lost 7 bases, with 17 bases spanning the gap. CDR3 nucleotide sequence: TGTGCCAGCAGCTCTGGCGGGGGGGCGGGGCAGCCCCAGCATTTT. As protein: CASSSGGGAGQPQHF.

V gene TRBV19 combines with J gene TRBJ2-1; tentatively, D is TRBD1 or TRBD2 (5 bases each). The CDR3 runs 15 residues. Trimming shortened V by 3 bases and J by 5 bases, and 14 bases separated the two germline ends. CDR1 is LNHDA, CDR2 SQIVND, per germline (reference sequence). This CDR3 reads CASSMKGSGNNEQFF. CDR3 nucleotides: TGTGCCAGTAGTATGAAGGGGTCGGGGAACAATGAGCAGTTCTTC.

The chain is built from TRBV10-3 and TRBJ2-1; D ambiguous. V was pared by 2 bases and J by 8 bases, with 13 bases between. The CDR3 covers 14 residues. Germline CDR1 reads ENHRY; CDR2 reads SYGVKD. CDR3: CAISEAQARDEQFF. The DNA of the CDR3 is TGTGCCATCAGTGAGGCGCAGGCTAGGGATGAGCAGTTCTTC.

The chain has TRBV5-6 and TRBJ1-5; D call uncertain. V dropped 6 bases and J dropped 0 bases, with 10 bases sitting between them. CDR1 SGHDT and CDR2 YYEEEE come from the germline V gene. The CDR3 runs to 14 residues. The CDR3 loop reads CASTRIDSNQPQHF. The CDR3 coding sequence is TGTGCCAGCACCCGGATTGATAGCAATCAGCCCCAGCATTTT.

The chain couples TRBV5-4 to TRBJ1-2, with 9 bases matching TRBD1. There are 13 residues in the CDR3. The germline gives CDR1 SGHNT, CDR2 YYREEE (reference sequence). V shed 4 bases and J 6 bases; nucleotides not matched to a gene: 4. The CDR3, as DNA: TGTGCCAGCAGCACCGGACAGGGGAATGGCTACACCTTC. This sequence encodes CASSTGQGNGYTF.

The rearrangement uses TRBV4-2 and TRBJ1-1; no clear D gene. The CDR3 totals 16 residues. CDR1 and CDR2 (germline): LGHNA, YNFKEQ. Trimming cost V 0 bases and J 0 bases, with 11 bases left between them. The CDR3 is CASSQDSGSMNTEAFF. The CDR3 DNA reads TGTGCCAGCAGCCAAGATTCAGGTTCTATGAACACTGAAGCTTTCTTT.

V usage is TRBV11-3 and J usage is TRBJ2-1; maybe TRBD2 (6 bases). V lost 0 bases, J lost 13 bases, and 13 bases lay in between. The CDR3 loop spans 13 amino acids. Per germline, CDR1 SGHNT and CDR2 YENEEA. CDR3 sequence (DNA): TGTGCCAGCAGCTTAGAAATCGGGCGGGGACAGTTCTTC. It specifies CASSLEIGRGQFF.

V usage is TRBV5-1 and J usage is TRBJ1-2; D ambiguous. This CDR3 is 13 amino acids long. CDR1 and CDR2 (germline): SGHRS, YFSETQ. V was shortened by 2 bases and J by 5 bases, with 10 bases between the two germline ends. The CDR3 reads CASSFWPGYGYTF. CDR3 nucleotides: TGCGCCAGCAGCTTTTGGCCGGGGTATGGCTACACCTTC.

This chain uses TRBV5-1 with TRBJ2-5; D may correspond to TRBD1 or TRBD2 (6 bases each). V was trimmed by 4 bases and J by 5 bases, leaving 15 bases between them. The CDR3 is 14 residues long. Germline V CDR1 and CDR2: SGHRS, YFSETQ. DNA for the CDR3: TGCGCCAGCAGCCCCGGGGGCGCGGAGGAGACCCAGTACTTC. The encoded protein is CASSPGGAEETQYF.

The V and J genes are TRBV6-1 and TRBJ1-2, with 9 bases matching TRBD1. Germline V lookup: CDR1 MNHNS, CDR2 SASEGT. V dropped 7 bases and J dropped 3; count of bases not matched to a gene: 6. The CDR3 runs 14 residues. The CDR3 spells CASKETGGDYGYTF. DNA of the CDR3: TGTGCCAGCAAAGAAACAGGGGGCGACTATGGCTACACCTTC.

V usage is TRBV30 and J usage is TRBJ2-3; 9 bases align to TRBD2. This CDR3 spans 15 amino acids. Germline lookup yields CDR1 GTSNPN and CDR2 SVGIG (reference sequence). Trimming at V came to 4 bases and at J to 2 bases, leaving 7 bases not matched to a gene. CDR3 protein: CAWTRLAVPTDTQYF. As DNA, the CDR3 is TGTGCCTGGACCCGACTAGCGGTCCCCACAGATACGCAGTATTTT.

The V and J genes are TRBV6-5 and TRBJ2-7, with 7 positions matching TRBD1. The ends lost 2 bases at V and 3 bases at J; junction bases unmatched: 7. Per germline, CDR1 MNHEY and CDR2 SVGAGI. This CDR3 comprises 15 residues. In DNA, the CDR3 is TGTGCCAGCAGTTACCCCGTGGGACAGAACTACGAGCAGTACTTC. It yields the protein CASSYPVGQNYEQYF.

J is TRBJ2-5 and V is TRBV5-1; a possible D gene is TRBD1 (6 bases). The germline gives CDR1 SGHRS, CDR2 YFSETQ. V lost 3 bases and J lost 2, with 11 bases in between. This CDR3 has 14 amino acids. The CDR3 reads CASSSTGNQETQYF. The CDR3 DNA follows: TGCGCCAGCAGCTCAACAGGGAATCAAGAGACCCAGTACTTC.

The chain couples TRBV7-3 to TRBJ2-3, with 9 bases fitting TRBD2. The CDR3 is 14 amino acids. Germline loops: CDR1 SGHTA, CDR2 FQGTGA. After removal of 5 bases from V and 4 bases from J, the junction contained 4 bases not matched to a gene. CDR3: CASSLRTSADTQYF. The CDR3, as DNA: TGTGCCAGCAGCCTCCGGACTAGCGCAGATACGCAGTATTTT.

This clone was detected a few times. The gene calls are TRBV6-1 and TRBJ1-5, with TRBD1 identical over 7 bases. CDR3 length: 13 residues. V was pared by 6 bases and J by 3 bases, with 2 bases of the junction left unmatched. The germline CDR1 and CDR2 sequences are MNHNS and SASEGT. As DNA, the CDR3 is TGTGCCAGCAGGACAGGGTACAATCAGCCCCAGCATTTT. Protein sequence: CASRTGYNQPQHF.

CDR3 amino acids: CASSPRTGNTEAFF. CDR3 bases: TGTGCCAGCAGCCCACGGACAGGGAACACTGAAGCTTTCTTT. The chain joins TRBV6-5 to TRBJ1-1, with TRBD1 matching 7 bases. V lost 6 bases, J lost 1 base, and 5 bases stayed unmatched. This CDR3 contains 14 residues. CDR1 is MNHEY and CDR2 is SVGAGI in the germline V gene.

This clone came up once. This chain links TRBV7-3 with TRBJ2-6; D call uncertain. V was trimmed by 1 base and J by 1 base, leaving 8 bases between them. The CDR3 is made up of 16 amino acids. Germline loops: CDR1 SGHTA, CDR2 FQGTGA. The CDR3 reads CASSLSPGSGANVLTF. The DNA for the CDR3 is TGTGCCAGCAGCTTAAGCCCGGGTTCTGGGGCCAACGTCCTGACTTTC.

This CDR3 is CAISGGRWNTEAFF. The CDR3 nucleotides are TGTGCCATCAGTGGAGGACGGTGGAACACTGAAGCTTTCTTT. This rearrangement joins TRBV10-3 to TRBJ1-1; D remains ambiguous. This CDR3 is 14 amino acids long. CDR1 is ENHRY, CDR2 SYGVKD, per germline. V lost 4 bases, J lost 1 base, and 10 bases lay in between.

The chain uses TRBV6-6 and TRBJ2-2; possible D gene TRBD1, 5 bases. Trimming shortened V by 5 bases and J by 7 bases, and 11 bases separated the two germline ends. CDR3 length: 13 residues. Germline V gene sequence: CDR1 MNHNY, CDR2 SVGAGI (reference sequence). The DNA for the CDR3 is TGTGCCAGCAGTACTCTAGGGGTCGGGGAGCTGTTTTTT. This sequence encodes CASSTLGVGELFF.

The rearrangement joins TRBV28 to TRBJ2-1; 9 bases map to TRBD1. Germline lookup yields CDR1 MDHEN and CDR2 SYDVKM. Trimming took 6 bases from V and 8 from J; bases not matched to a gene: 11. The CDR3 runs to 15 residues. The CDR3 DNA sequence: TGTGCCAGCAGACAGCTACAGGGGGCGCGTGATGAGCAGTTCTTC. It codes for CASRQLQGARDEQFF.